Listed here is a single TCR beta chain. What it binds is unknown. Regarding time point: persistent/refractory GD, antithyroid drugs over 5 years with positive TRAb. From RNA extracted from PBMCs, the TCR library was made. Construction of the TCR beta libraries employed iRepertoire HTBI primers in conjunction with Arm-PCR of CDR3 regions. How the authors handled the data: Samples collectively showed more than 55 TRBV and roughly 15 TRBJ segments. Using its own MiXCR run on the multiplex PCR reads, TCRdb lists one record per CDR3 protein. The V and J calls were not made by the authors but by TCRdb's processing. This table holds some 430,000 distinct CDR3 sequences, 20% to 25% found once. These data originate in a study of regulatory T cells in long-lasting Graves disease. Study-wide context: Over 5 years on antithyroid drugs plus positive TSH receptor antibodies marked Graves' disease as persistent. Whole-study results and caveats: Less diverse TCR repertoires were seen in persistent Graves' patients than in newly diagnosed ones.

CDR1 is SNHLY and CDR2 is FYNNEI in the germline V gene. CDR3 length: 12 amino acids. Trimming cost V 6 bases and J 6 bases, with 10 bases left between them. The source is a female donor with Graves disease. Material: peripheral blood mononuclear cells (PBMCs), obtained when the disease was refractory, from a patient treated with antithyroid drugs. The genes are TRBV2 and TRBJ2-3; D is possibly TRBD1 (5 bases). Here the CDR3 reads CASRRQTDTQYF. DNA of the CDR3: TGTGCCAGCAGGCGACAGACGGATACGCAGTATTTT.